Detailed here is one T cell receptor (beta chain). Its antigen is unidentified. The sample is drawn from a study of post-analysis software for immune sequencing data. Study-level information: The disease courses spanned relapsing-remitting, secondary progressive and progressive-relapsing forms of multiple sclerosis. Broader study findings: A significant reduction in normalized Chao1 diversity was observed in multiple sclerosis patients versus controls. TRBV5-6, TRBV5-1 and TRBV20-1 belonged to a set of roughly five TRBV segments that were more frequent in patients than controls. Samples made in the same batch grouped tightly together by F measure.

This CDR3 comprises 15 residues. Germline V gene data show CDR1 as SGHRS and CDR2 as YFSETQ. V lost 0 bases and J 1 base, leaving 10 bases between the germline ends. The TCR beta cDNA libraries contained unique molecular identifiers. TCRdb reprocessed the PCR reads with MiXCR, giving one entry per CDR3 protein. The table records around 770,000 distinct CDR3 sequences, 40% to 55% of them present only once. This chain uses TRBV5-1 with TRBJ1-2, with a possible D match to TRBD1 (5 bases). The sequence came from a girl aged 10-17 years with multiple sclerosis. Source material: blood. The CDR3 region is CASSLAGTGNYGYTF. The DNA of the CDR3 is TGCGCCAGCAGCTTGGCGGGGACGGGTAACTATGGCTACACCTTC.